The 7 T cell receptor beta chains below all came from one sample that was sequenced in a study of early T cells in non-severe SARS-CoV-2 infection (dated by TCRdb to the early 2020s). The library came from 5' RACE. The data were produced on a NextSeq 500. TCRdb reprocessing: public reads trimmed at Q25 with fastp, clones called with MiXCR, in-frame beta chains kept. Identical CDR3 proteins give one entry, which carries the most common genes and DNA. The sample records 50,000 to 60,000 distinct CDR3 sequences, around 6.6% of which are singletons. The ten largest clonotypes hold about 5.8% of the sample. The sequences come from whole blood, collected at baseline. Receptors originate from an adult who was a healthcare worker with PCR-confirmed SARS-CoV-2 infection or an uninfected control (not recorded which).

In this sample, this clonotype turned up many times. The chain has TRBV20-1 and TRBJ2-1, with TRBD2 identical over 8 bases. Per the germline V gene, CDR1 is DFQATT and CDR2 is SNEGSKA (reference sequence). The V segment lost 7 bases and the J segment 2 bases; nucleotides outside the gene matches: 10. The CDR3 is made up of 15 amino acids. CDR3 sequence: CSGQLGRGAYNEQFF. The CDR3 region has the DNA TGCAGTGGGCAATTAGGGCGGGGGGCCTACAATGAGCAGTTCTTC.

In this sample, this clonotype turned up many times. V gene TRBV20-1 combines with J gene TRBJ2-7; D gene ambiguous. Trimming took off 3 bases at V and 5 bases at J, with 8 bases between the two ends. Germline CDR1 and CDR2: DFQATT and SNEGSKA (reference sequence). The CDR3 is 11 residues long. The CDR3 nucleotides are TGCAGTGCTAGCCCTGTCCACGAGCAGTACTTC. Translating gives CSASPVHEQYF.

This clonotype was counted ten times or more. The CDR3 sequence is CASSRPGRGRDQPQHF. Written as DNA, the CDR3 is TGTGCCAGCAGCCGACCAGGCAGGGGAAGGGACCAGCCCCAGCATTTT. This chain uses TRBV7-8 with TRBJ1-5; perhaps TRBD1 as D (6 bases). CDR3 length: 16 residues. Between the trimmed V and J ends, which lost 5 bases and 7 bases, there was a span of 21 bases. CDR1 and CDR2 from the germline V gene are SGHVS and FQNEAQ.

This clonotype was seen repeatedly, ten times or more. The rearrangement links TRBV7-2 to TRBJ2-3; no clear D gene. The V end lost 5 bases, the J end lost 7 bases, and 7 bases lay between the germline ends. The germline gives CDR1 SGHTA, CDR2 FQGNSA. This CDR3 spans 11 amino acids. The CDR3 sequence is CASSVEYTQYF. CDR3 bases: TGTGCCAGCAGCGTAGAGTATACGCAGTATTTT.

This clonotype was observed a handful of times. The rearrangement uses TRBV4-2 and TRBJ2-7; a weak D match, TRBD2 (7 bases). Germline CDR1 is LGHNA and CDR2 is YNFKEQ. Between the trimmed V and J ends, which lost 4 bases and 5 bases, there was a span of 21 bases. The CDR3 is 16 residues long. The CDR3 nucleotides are TGTGCCAGCAGCCTTGGAGCGGGGCAGGGGATACACGAGCAGTACTTC. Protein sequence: CASSLGAGQGIHEQYF.

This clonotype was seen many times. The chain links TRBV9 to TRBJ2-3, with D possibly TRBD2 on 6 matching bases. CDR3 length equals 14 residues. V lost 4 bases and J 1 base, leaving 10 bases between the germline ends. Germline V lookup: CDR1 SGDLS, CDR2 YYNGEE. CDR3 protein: CASSPGGGTDTQYF. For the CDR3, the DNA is TGTGCCAGCAGCCCCGGCGGGGGCACAGATACGCAGTATTTT.

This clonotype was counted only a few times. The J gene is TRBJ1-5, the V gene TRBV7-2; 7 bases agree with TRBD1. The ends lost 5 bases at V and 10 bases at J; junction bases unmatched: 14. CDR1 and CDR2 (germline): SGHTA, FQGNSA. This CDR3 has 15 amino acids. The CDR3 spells CASSQGQLPIIPQHF. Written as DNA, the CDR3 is TGTGCCAGCAGCCAGGGACAGCTACCAATCATCCCCCAGCATTTT.